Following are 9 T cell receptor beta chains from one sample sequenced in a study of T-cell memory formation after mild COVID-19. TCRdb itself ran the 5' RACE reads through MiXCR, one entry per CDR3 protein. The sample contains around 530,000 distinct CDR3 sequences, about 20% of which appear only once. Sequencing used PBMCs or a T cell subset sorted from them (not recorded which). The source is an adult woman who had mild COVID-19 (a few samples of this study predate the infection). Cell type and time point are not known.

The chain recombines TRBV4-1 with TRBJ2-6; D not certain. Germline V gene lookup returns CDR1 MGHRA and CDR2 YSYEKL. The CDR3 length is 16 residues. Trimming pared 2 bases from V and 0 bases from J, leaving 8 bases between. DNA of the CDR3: TGCGCCAGCAGCCAATTCCCTAACTCTGGGGCCAACGTCCTGACTTTC. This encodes CASSQFPNSGANVLTF.

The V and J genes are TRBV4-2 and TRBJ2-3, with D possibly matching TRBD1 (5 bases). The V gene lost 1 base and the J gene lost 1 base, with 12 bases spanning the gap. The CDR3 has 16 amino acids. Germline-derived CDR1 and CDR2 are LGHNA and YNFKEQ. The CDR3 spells CASSQVGAPGTDTQYF. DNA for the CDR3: TGTGCCAGCAGCCAAGTAGGGGCGCCTGGCACAGATACGCAGTATTTT.

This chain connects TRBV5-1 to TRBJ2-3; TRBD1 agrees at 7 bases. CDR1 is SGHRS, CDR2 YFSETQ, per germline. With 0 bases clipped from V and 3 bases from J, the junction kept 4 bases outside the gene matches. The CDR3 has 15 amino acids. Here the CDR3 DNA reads TGCGCCAGCAGCTTGGGACAGGGCGGGACAGATACGCAGTATTTT. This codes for CASSLGQGGTDTQYF.

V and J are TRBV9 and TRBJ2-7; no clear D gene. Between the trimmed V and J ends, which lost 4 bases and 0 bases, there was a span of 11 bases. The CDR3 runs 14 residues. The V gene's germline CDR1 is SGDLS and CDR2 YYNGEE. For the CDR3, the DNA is TGTGCCAGCAGCCCGACCCGGAGCTCCTACGAGCAGTACTTC. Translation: CASSPTRSSYEQYF. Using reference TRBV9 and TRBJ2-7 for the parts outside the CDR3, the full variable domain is DSGVTQTPKHLITATGQRVTLRCSPRSGDLSVYWYQQSLDQGLQFLIQYYNGEERAKGNILERFSAQQFPDLHSELNLSSLELGDSALYFCASSPTRSSYEQYFGPGTRLTVT.

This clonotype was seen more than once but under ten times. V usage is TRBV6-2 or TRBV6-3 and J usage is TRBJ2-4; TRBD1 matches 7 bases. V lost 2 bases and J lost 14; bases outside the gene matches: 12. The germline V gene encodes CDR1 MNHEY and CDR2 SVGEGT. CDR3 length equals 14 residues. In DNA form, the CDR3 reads TGTGCCAGCAGTTACACCGGGACAGTACCCCCTAAGTACTTC. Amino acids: CASSYTGTVPPKYF.

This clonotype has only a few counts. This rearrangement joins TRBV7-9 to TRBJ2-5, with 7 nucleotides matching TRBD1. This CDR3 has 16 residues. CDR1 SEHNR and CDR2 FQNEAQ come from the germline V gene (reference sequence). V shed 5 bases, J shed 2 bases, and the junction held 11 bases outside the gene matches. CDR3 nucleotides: TGTGCCAGCAGCCCCCGGAGAGGGACAGCACAAGAGACCCAGTACTTC. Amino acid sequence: CASSPRRGTAQETQYF.

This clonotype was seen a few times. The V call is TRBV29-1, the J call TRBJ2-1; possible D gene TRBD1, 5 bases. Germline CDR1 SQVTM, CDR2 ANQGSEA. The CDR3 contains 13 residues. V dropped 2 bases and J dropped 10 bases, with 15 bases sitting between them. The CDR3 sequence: CSVEQGSLSEQFF. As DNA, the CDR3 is TGCAGCGTTGAACAGGGATCCTTAAGCGAGCAGTTCTTC.

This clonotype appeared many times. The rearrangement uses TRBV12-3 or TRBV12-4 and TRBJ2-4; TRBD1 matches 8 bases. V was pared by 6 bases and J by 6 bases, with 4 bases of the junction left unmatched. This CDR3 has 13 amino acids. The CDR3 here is CASSSTGANIQYF. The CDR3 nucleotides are TGTGCCAGCAGCTCGACAGGGGCAAACATTCAGTACTTC.

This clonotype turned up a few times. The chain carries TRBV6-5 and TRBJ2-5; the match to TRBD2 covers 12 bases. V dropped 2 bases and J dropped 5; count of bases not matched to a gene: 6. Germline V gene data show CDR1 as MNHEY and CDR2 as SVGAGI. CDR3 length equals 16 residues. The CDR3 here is CASSYLGLAGRETQYF. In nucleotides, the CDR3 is TGTGCCAGCAGTTACCTCGGACTAGCGGGGAGGGAGACCCAGTACTTC.